This T cell receptor beta chain was identified during a study of blood T cell repertoires in COVID-19. Whole-study context: Whether acute or convalescent, the COVID-19 samples came from the United States, Italy and Spain. PBMCs, B-cell-depleted T cells, or T cells were the source of the cDNA or gDNA that made up the material.

As processed by the authors: The authors estimated nucleated cell counts from reference gene primer amplification. Sequenced by immunoSEQ multiplex PCR; TCRdb stores in-frame clones only, minus some. D and trimming come from the DNA, and the V and J calls and clone size come from that table. The sample has roughly 270,000 clones, 85% seen once. The CDR3 consists of 14 residues. V lost 4 bases, J lost 2 bases, and 11 bases lay in between. In germline, CDR1 is SQVTM, CDR2 ANQGSEA. The sample consisted of peripheral blood. The clonotype comes from a man aged 45-65 years with active or convalescent COVID-19. The chain recombines TRBV29-1 with TRBJ1-4; possible D gene TRBD1, 6 bases. CDR3 nucleotides: TGCAGCGTTGGGGAGGGGGGCACTAATGAAAAACTGTTTTTT. Translation gives CSVGEGGTNEKLFF.